This passage covers 19 T cell receptor beta chains from one sample sequenced in a study of blood T cell repertoires in COVID-19. Libraries were prepared by immunoSEQ multiplex PCR; TCRdb keeps only in-frame clonotypes and omits some of them. This repertoire shows about 170,000 clones, roughly 84% found once; its top ten account for about 10%. The sample was peripheral blood. The receptors were sampled from a woman of 80 years or more with active or convalescent COVID-19.

The V and J genes are TRBV19 and TRBJ2-1; the match to TRBD1 covers 7 bases. Trimming cost V 5 bases and J 5 bases; bases outside gene matches: 12. Germline V gene lookup returns CDR1 LNHDA and CDR2 SQIVND (reference sequence). The CDR3 sequence is 16 residues long. The CDR3 sequence: CASSLRTGEMHNEQFF. CDR3 sequence (DNA): TGTGCCAGTAGTCTTCGGACAGGAGAGATGCACAATGAGCAGTTCTTC.

The count of this clone is one. The V gene is TRBV11-1, the J gene TRBJ2-5, with a weak D call TRBD1 (5 bases). Germline loops: CDR1 SGHAT, CDR2 FQDESV (reference sequence). CDR3 size: 12 residues. Trimming took off 5 bases at V and 2 bases at J, with 6 bases between the two ends. CDR3: CASSRQQETQYF. For the CDR3, the DNA is TGTGCCAGCAGCCGACAGCAAGAGACCCAGTACTTC.

The table lists this clone with a few counts. The chain couples TRBV6-5 to TRBJ1-2, with 12 bases aligning to TRBD1. The CDR3 spans 14 residues. The ends lost 6 bases at V and 8 bases at J; junction bases unmatched: 7. Germline V gene lookup returns CDR1 MNHEY and CDR2 SVGAGI. The CDR3 DNA follows: TGTGCCAGCAGGGGGACAGGGGGCGCGCAAGGCTACACCTTC. Translation gives CASRGTGGAQGYTF.

The rearrangement links TRBV20-1 to TRBJ1-2; unclear D gene. The ends were cut back, 3 bases at V and 4 bases at J, with 12 bases in the middle. Germline V CDR1 and CDR2: DFQATT, SNEGSKA (reference sequence). The CDR3 sequence is 13 residues long. The CDR3 reads CSASRGGSYGYTF. In nucleotides, the CDR3 is TGCAGTGCTAGTCGGGGTGGGAGCTATGGCTACACCTTC.

The chain combines TRBV30 with TRBJ2-1, with 7 bases that match TRBD2. Germline values: CDR1 GTSNPN, CDR2 SVGIG (reference sequence). Trimming took 7 bases from V and 2 from J; bases not matched to a gene: 14. The CDR3 runs to 16 residues. The CDR3 reads CASTARTSATYNEQFF. The DNA of the CDR3 is TGTGCCTCGACCGCTAGAACTAGCGCGACCTACAATGAGCAGTTCTTC.

The rearrangement links TRBV12-3 or TRBV12-4 to TRBJ1-2; D unresolved. CDR3 length equals 13 residues. V was cut by 3 bases and J by 7 bases, with 12 bases left in between. The CDR3 DNA reads as TGTGCCAGCAGTTTTTTGGGGAGAGGTGGCTACACCTTC. Its protein is CASSFLGRGGYTF.

The table lists this clone with a count of one. This sequence joins TRBV19 and TRBJ1-2; 8 bases are shared with TRBD1. The trim removed 5 bases at V and 2 bases at J, leaving 10 bases unmatched. CDR1 is LNHDA and CDR2 is SQIVND in the germline V gene (reference sequence). CDR3 length: 16 amino acids. CDR3 amino acids: CASSVPGTGENYGYTF. The CDR3 nucleotides read TGTGCCAGTAGTGTACCCGGGACAGGAGAGAACTATGGCTACACCTTC.

Only one count was recorded for this clone. This chain connects TRBV18 to TRBJ2-1, with D tentatively TRBD1 (7 bases). CDR1 KGHSH and CDR2 LQKENI come from the germline V gene. The CDR3 loop spans 14 amino acids. Between the trimmed V and J ends, which lost 8 bases and 5 bases, there was a span of 16 bases. The CDR3 is CASPTGRGDNEQFF. Here the CDR3 DNA reads TGTGCCAGCCCGACAGGGCGGGGAGACAATGAGCAGTTCTTC.

The rearrangement uses TRBV5-4 and TRBJ2-7; perhaps TRBD1 as D (6 bases). The CDR3 is 12 amino acids. V was trimmed by 5 bases and J by 6 bases, leaving 12 bases between them. Germline V CDR1 and CDR2: SGHNT, YYREEE (reference sequence). In nucleotides, the CDR3 is TGTGCCAGCAGTTTTACAGGGATCGAGCAGTACTTC. Translating it yields CASSFTGIEQYF.

This chain joins TRBV6-5 and TRBJ2-3, with 8 nucleotides matching TRBD2. The CDR3 contains 12 residues. Germline V gene sequence: CDR1 MNHEY, CDR2 SVGAGI. The CDR3 is CAAGDITDTQYF. The CDR3 coding sequence is TGTGCAGCGGGAGATATAACAGATACGCAGTATTTT.

Details on this clone: Other DNA sequences in this specimen translate into the identical CDR3. The chain has TRBV5-1 and TRBJ2-1, with TRBD2 matching 8 bases. Germline loops: CDR1 SGHRS, CDR2 YFSETQ. V shed 2 bases, J shed 4 bases, and the junction held 5 bases outside the gene matches. This CDR3 region has 15 residues. The CDR3 nucleotides read TGCGCCAGCAGCTTAACTAGCGGAGGGTACAATGAGCAGTTCTTC. This codes for CASSLTSGGYNEQFF.

The rearrangement links TRBV11-3 to TRBJ2-2; D not certain. The CDR3 consists of 14 residues. With 0 bases removed from V and 4 bases from J, the gap between germline ends came to 6 bases. Germline V gene data show CDR1 as SGHNT and CDR2 as YENEEA. The DNA of the CDR3 is TGTGCCAGCAGCTTAGACGGTCGCACCGGGGAGCTGTTTTTT. Its protein product is CASSLDGRTGELFF.

This chain connects TRBV7-9 to TRBJ1-2; TRBD1 matches at 8 bases. V gave up 5 bases and J gave up 14 bases; unmatched junction bases: 19. The CDR3 extends over 15 amino acids. CDR1 SEHNR and CDR2 FQNEAQ come from the germline V gene (reference sequence). In DNA form, the CDR3 reads TGTGCCAGCAGCCCGTCGAAGGGCACAGGGGGTGAGGAAACCTTC. Protein product: CASSPSKGTGGEETF.

The V and J genes are TRBV13 and TRBJ1-1; 8 positions agree with TRBD1. In germline, CDR1 is PRHDT, CDR2 FYEKMQ (reference sequence). After removal of 5 bases from V and 4 bases from J, the junction contained 9 bases not matched to a gene. CDR3 size: 15 residues. In DNA, the CDR3 is TGTGCCAGCAGCGCGCCGACAGGGGTGGTCACTGAAGCTTTCTTT. This gives the protein CASSAPTGVVTEAFF.

This chain links TRBV18 with TRBJ2-7, with TRBD2 matching over 7 bases. J lost 5 bases, V lost 0 bases, and 4 bases had no gene match. There are 14 residues in the CDR3. Per germline, CDR1 KGHSH and CDR2 LQKENI. CDR3 sequence: CASSPPGGVDEQYF. CDR3 sequence (DNA): TGTGCCAGCTCACCACCGGGAGGGGTGGACGAGCAGTACTTC.

The V call is TRBV3-1 (or the pseudogene TRBV3-2), the J call TRBJ2-2; perhaps TRBD2 as D (5 bases). With 4 bases removed from V and 1 base from J, the gap between germline ends came to 10 bases. Germline-derived CDR1 and CDR2 are LGHDT and YNNKEL (reference sequence). This CDR3 has 15 amino acids. CDR3 bases: TGTGCCAGCAGCCTGAGGGTCGGGAACACCGGGGAGCTGTTTTTT. Protein product: CASSLRVGNTGELFF.

This clone was observed a handful of times. V is TRBV11-2 and J is TRBJ2-4; 7 bases line up with TRBD1. The CDR3 length is 17 residues. The V and J ends lost 6 bases and 3 bases, in that order; junction bases with no gene match: 14. Germline V gene lookup returns CDR1 SGHAT and CDR2 FQNNGV. The CDR3 DNA is TGTGCCAGCAGATCTTTCTCAGGGGGAAGTGGCAAAAACATTCAGTACTTC. Amino acid sequence: CASRSFSGGSGKNIQYF.

The chain recombines TRBV6-5 with TRBJ1-2; D is possibly TRBD1 (5 bases). The CDR3 is 13 residues long. V was shortened by 7 bases and J by 8 bases, with 17 bases between the two germline ends. CDR1 and CDR2 (germline): MNHEY, SVGAGI. The CDR3 DNA follows: TGTGCCAGCACGCGGGGTGGGGCGGAGGGCTACACCTTC. It translates to CASTRGGAEGYTF.

This chain uses TRBV30 with TRBJ1-6; 11 bases are shared with TRBD1. The V gene end was trimmed by 0 bases and the J gene end by 11 bases; junction bases not matched to a gene: 9. The CDR3 sequence is 16 residues long. CDR1 and CDR2 (germline): GTSNPN, SVGIG (reference sequence). CDR3 amino acids: CAWSVLPGQGGTPLHF. The DNA for the CDR3 is TGTGCCTGGAGTGTTCTCCCGGGACAGGGGGGAACACCCCTCCACTTT. Together with reference TRBV30 and TRBJ1-6, the CDR3 gives the full variable domain: SQTIHQWPATLVQPVGSPLSLECTVEGTSNPNLYWYRQAAGRGLQLLFYSVGIGQISSEVPQNLSASRPQDRQFILSSKKLLLSDSGFYLCAWSVLPGQGGTPLHFGNGTRLTVT.